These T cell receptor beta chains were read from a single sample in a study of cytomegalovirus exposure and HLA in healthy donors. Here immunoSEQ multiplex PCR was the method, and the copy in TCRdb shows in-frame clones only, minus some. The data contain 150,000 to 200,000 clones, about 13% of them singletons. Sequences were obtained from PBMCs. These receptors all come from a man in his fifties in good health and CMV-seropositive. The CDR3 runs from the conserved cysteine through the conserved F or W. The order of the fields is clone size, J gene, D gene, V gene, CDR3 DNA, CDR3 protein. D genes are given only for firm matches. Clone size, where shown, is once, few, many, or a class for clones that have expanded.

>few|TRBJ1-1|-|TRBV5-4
TGTGCCAGCAGCTTGGACAACAGACTGAACACTGAAGCTTTCTTT
CASSLDNRLNTEAFF
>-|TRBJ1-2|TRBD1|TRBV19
TGTGCCAGTAGTAGAGCCGGACAGGCCGCCCGGGCCGGCTACACCTTC
CASSRAGQAARAGYTF
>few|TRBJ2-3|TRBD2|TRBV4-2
TGTGCCAGCAGCTTACCTAGCGGGGGGGCCTCAGATACGCAGTATTTT
CASSLPSGGASDTQYF
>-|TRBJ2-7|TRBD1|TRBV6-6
TGTGCCAGCAGTGGGACAGTCCCTCTATCGGAGCAGTACTTC
CASSGTVPLSEQYF
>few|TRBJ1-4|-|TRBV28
TGTGCCAGCAGTGATCAGGGGAGAGCATCTGAAAAACTGTTTTTT
CASSDQGRASEKLFF
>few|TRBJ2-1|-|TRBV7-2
TGTGCCAGCAACTCGAGGATGGGGGGCTCCTACAATGAGCAGTTCTTC
CASNSRMGGSYNEQFF
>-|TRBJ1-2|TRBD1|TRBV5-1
TGCGCCAGCAGTCCGGACAGGGGCTATGGCTACACCTTC
CASSPDRGYGYTF
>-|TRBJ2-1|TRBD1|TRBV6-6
TGTGCCAGCAGCGGACAGGGGGAGCGAAATGAGCAGTTCTTC
CASSGQGERNEQFF
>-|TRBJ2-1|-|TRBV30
TGTGCCTGGAGCCCACCGGGACACCCAGGGAATGAGCAGTTCTTC
CAWSPPGHPGNEQFF
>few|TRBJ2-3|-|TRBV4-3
TGCGCCAGCAGCCAAGATCGGCGGGTTACGGATACGCAGTATTTT
CASSQDRRVTDTQYF
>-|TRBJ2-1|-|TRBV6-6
TGTGCCACCTTCGGGGCTAGCGCAAACAATGAGCAGTTCTTC
CATFGASANNEQFF
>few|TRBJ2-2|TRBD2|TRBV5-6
TGTGCCAGCAGCTTGGGAGGAGCGGGGGGGCCCGGGGAGCTGTTTTTT
CASSLGGAGGPGELFF